This T cell receptor beta chain came from a study of blood T cell repertoires in COVID-19. For the study at large: Acute-phase and convalescent COVID-19 samples originated in the United States, Italy and Spain.

Only in-frame clones appear in the TCRdb table, and some are missing; sequencing was by immunoSEQ multiplex PCR. The repertoire includes about 44,000 clones, approximately 82% of them detected once, and about 4% sits in the top ten. CDR1 is MNHNS and CDR2 is SASEGT in the germline V gene. The CDR3 has 14 amino acids. V was shortened by 3 bases and J by 8 bases, with 16 bases between the two germline ends. The material sequenced was peripheral blood. The sequence came from a woman in her seventies with acute or convalescent COVID-19. V is TRBV6-1 and J is TRBJ1-2; perhaps TRBD1 as D (5 bases). The CDR3 spells CASSDRARDRGYTF. The CDR3 nucleotides read TGTGCCAGCAGTGACAGGGCCCGAGATCGCGGCTACACCTTC.